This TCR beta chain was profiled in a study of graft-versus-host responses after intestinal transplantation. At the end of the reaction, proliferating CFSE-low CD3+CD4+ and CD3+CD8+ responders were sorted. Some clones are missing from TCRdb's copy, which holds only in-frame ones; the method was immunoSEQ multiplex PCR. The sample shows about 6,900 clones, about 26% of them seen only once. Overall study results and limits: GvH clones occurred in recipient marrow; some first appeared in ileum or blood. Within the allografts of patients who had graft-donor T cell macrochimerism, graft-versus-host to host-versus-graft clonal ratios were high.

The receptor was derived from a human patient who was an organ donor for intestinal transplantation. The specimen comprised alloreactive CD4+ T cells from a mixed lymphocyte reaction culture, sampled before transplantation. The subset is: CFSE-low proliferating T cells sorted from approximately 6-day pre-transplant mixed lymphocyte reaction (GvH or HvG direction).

The CDR3 nucleotides are TGTGCCAGCATCCCCGGGACAGGGGTCGTTTTAGCCAAAAACATTCAGTACTTC. Protein sequence: CASIPGTGVVLAKNIQYF. This chain connects TRBV7-8 to TRBJ2-4; 10 bases match TRBD1. The J segment lost 0 bases and the V segment lost 7 bases, leaving 12 bases of the junction unmatched. Germline CDR1 SGHVS, CDR2 FQNEAQ. The CDR3 runs 18 residues.